This T cell receptor beta chain emerged from a study of STAT5B mutations in CD4+ large granular lymphocyte leukemia. Germline-derived CDR1 and CDR2 are LNHDA and SQIVND (reference sequence). The CDR3 length is 17 residues. The V and J ends lost 4 bases and 5 bases, in that order; junction bases with no gene match: 10. Points from the study as a whole: Patient CD4-sorted repertoires looked more clonal than healthy CD4+ repertoires, even without putative leukemic clones. 8/27 top patient clones versus 2/35 control clones were TRBV06-family.

Concerning this clone: Its antigen is undetermined.

Repertoires were generated with immunoSEQ multiplex PCR, while TCRdb's copy carries only in-frame clones and drops some. The repertoire has tens of thousands of clones, approximately 69% of them found once; the top ten carry less than 3%. This clonotype was sampled from a human donor in good health. Sequenced material: CD4+ T cells from blood buffy coats. The V call is TRBV19, the J call TRBJ2-3; 12 bases line up with TRBD2. The CDR3 sequence: CASSNPSSGGAVDTQYF. The CDR3 nucleotides read TGTGCCAGTAGTAACCCCTCTAGCGGGGGGGCGGTAGATACGCAGTATTTT.